This TCR beta chain was documented in a study of cytomegalovirus exposure and HLA in healthy donors. Study-wide points: It is likely that the observed cluster of highly shared sequence variants was a sequencing artifact. The authors confirmed in vitro that a few CMV-associated chains were specific for CMV antigens. Another analysis was done later, and it associated more than 15,000 TCR beta sequences with HLA alleles at 0.05 false discovery rate.

This PCR relied on a set of 60 Vbeta primers and 13 Jbeta primers. Assay used: immunoSEQ multiplex PCR; TCRdb lists only in-frame clones, some missing. Its listing shows some 110,000 clones. Turning to this clone: Its antigen is not identified.

Sequenced input: PBMCs. This clonotype was obtained from a man younger than 40 in good health and CMV-seronegative.

CDR3 loop: CASSLGQISGNTIYF. The CDR3 DNA follows: TGTGCCAGCAGCTTGGGACAGATCTCTGGAAACACCATATATTTT. This chain connects TRBV7-2 to TRBJ1-3, with 7 bases identical to TRBD1. The trim removed 3 bases at V and 0 bases at J, leaving 2 bases unmatched. The CDR3 totals 15 residues. CDR1 is SGHTA and CDR2 is FQGNSA in the germline V gene.